This TCR beta chain came from a study of regulatory T cells in long-lasting Graves disease. Study background: It was over 5 years of antithyroid drugs, with positive TSH receptor antibodies, that meant persistent Graves' disease.

This clonotype showed up just a few times. CDR3 regions were amplified by Arm-PCR using iRepertoire HTBI primers to build TCR beta libraries. TCRdb reprocessed the multiplex PCR reads via MiXCR and lists one record per CDR3 protein. Counted here are roughly 450,000 distinct CDR3 sequences, around a fifth occurring once; the ten biggest clones make up around 14%. Time point of the sample: persistent/refractory GD, antithyroid drugs over 5 years with positive TRAb. TCR sequences were obtained from RNA taken from PBMCs. Collection of peripheral blood (about 10 milliliters) was done using EDTA tubes. CDR1 and CDR2 from the germline V gene are LNHDA and SQIVND (reference sequence). Trimming removed 10 bases from V and 4 bases from J; junction bases left unmatched: 10. There are 13 residues in the CDR3.

The gene calls are TRBV19 and TRBJ2-7; 7 nucleotides line up with TRBD1. This sequence originates from a female donor with Graves disease. The specimen was peripheral blood mononuclear cells (PBMCs), collected when the disease was refractory, from a patient treated with antithyroid drugs. The CDR3 loop reads CATQDRASYEQYF. The CDR3 DNA follows: TGTGCCACTCAAGACAGGGCATCTTACGAGCAGTACTTC. The entire variable domain, with the rest obtained from reference TRBV19 and TRBJ2-7, is as follows: DGGITQSPKYLFRKEGQNVTLSCEQNLNHDAMYWYRQDPGQGLRLIYYSQIVNDFQKGDIAEGYSVSREKKESFPLTVTSAQKNPTAFYLCATQDRASYEQYFGPGTRLTVT.